This T cell receptor (beta chain) is from a study of Ad26.COV2.S vaccination and SARS-CoV-2 variants (dated by TCRdb to the early 2020s). The study in broad terms: Donors in the vaccine arm were drawn from COV1001, a multicentre, randomized, double-blind, placebo-controlled phase I-IIa trial testing Ad26.COV2.S in healthy adults. The TCR-sequenced set comprised approximately 30 samples: roughly 19 Ad26.COV2.S vaccine recipients, 5 placebo recipients and 8 SARS-CoV-2 convalescent individuals. Participants in the trial were split at random into five groups of five each, receiving low-dose or high-dose Ad26.COV2.S once or twice, or else placebo on both occasions. The specificity and breadth of SARS-CoV-2-reactive T cell receptors after Ad26.COV2.S vaccination were assessed by TCRbeta repertoire sequencing. Investigators remained blinded to trial group allocation during experiments and outcome assessment. Ad26.COV2.S was administered intramuscularly at a dose of 5x10^10 or 1x10^11 viral particles, either as one shot or as two shots given 56 days apart. General findings and caveats noted by the study authors: After vaccination, substantial breadth of spike-specific CD8+ and CD4+ T cell responses was reported. It was noted by the authors that total T cell responses may have been underestimated by the TCR breadth and depth analyses. Compared with placebo recipients, Ad26.COV2.S recipients showed higher spike-specific TCR breadth (P = 0.0014). Vaccine and placebo recipients had comparable non-spike TCR breadth, which fits with the vaccine containing only spike. The study lacked the statistical power to compare responses across vaccine doses or regimens.

Comments on this clone: No cognate antigen has been identified for it. No base-level quality is on record; no much larger clone is a single base apart.

The immunoSEQ Assay was used to sequence TCRbeta CDR3 regions. After extraction, genomic DNA underwent amplification by bias-controlled multiplex PCR, followed by high-throughput sequencing. In the authors' own workflow: To quantify the absolute abundance of each unique TCRbeta CDR3 region, sequences were collapsed and filtered. T cell fraction was estimated by normalization of TCRbeta template counts to usable DNA, with usable DNA being measured through amplification of reference genes present in all nucleated cells. Repertoire TCRs were annotated as SARS-CoV-2-specific by exact matching of V gene, CDR3 amino acid sequence and J gene to a known reactive TCR set. MIRA supplied the reference SARS-CoV-2 TCR set, which was filtered for enrichment in COVID-19-positive ImmuneCODE repertoires so that public or cross-reactive TCRs were removed. Using the MIRA antigens, annotated TCRs were further analysed by specific ORF or by position within an ORF. Breadth was defined as annotated unique rearrangements over total unique productive rearrangements; depth was the summed frequency of those rearrangements. Two-sided Wilcoxon rank-sum tests were applied when comparing TCR breadth between groups. The table comes from immuneACCESS by way of TCRdb, which keeps in-frame sequences with V and J called. Part of the clones is missing from these tables; in studies checked, under half for an unresolved V gene and the rest for unknown reasons. V and J calls and clone size are as listed in that table; D and trimming were resolved from the DNA. The sample records over 400,000 clones, roughly 90% of which are singletons. 1.5% to 2% of the sample is held by the ten biggest clonotypes.

The CDR3 has 16 amino acids, counting the end cysteine and phenylalanine. Only the CDR3 DNA stays, 48 bases, in frame from base 1. Cut back by 5 bases and 4 bases, the V and J ends lie 23 bases apart. Looking up the germline V gene (reference sequence) yields CDR1 GTSNPN and CDR2 SVGIG. What this sample's treatment or condition label stands for: 19 received Ad26.COV2.S at low or high dose, single or two shots; about five received placebo; per-sample allocation not given. Repertoires of vaccine and placebo recipients were sequenced from samples collected on day 63 after the first injection. Cohort 1b enrolled about two dozen adults aged 18-55 years at a single site in Boston, USA, between 29 July and 7 August 2020. Ad26.COV2.S was a replication-incompetent adenovirus type 26 vector expressing a prefusion-stabilized SARS-CoV-2 spike protein from the original Wuhan strain.

The source was peripheral blood, collected in a trial of Ad26.COV2.S vaccine versus placebo. The sequence is built from TRBV30 and TRBJ1-1, with no D gene named confidently. The sequence derives from a person between 18 and 59 years old who received the Ad26.COV2.S COVID-19 vaccine or a placebo. Read as DNA, the sequence is TGTGCCTGGCGGGTATGGGGAGCTCCCCTGCCCACTGAAGCTTTCTTT. This gives the protein CAWRVWGAPLPTEAFF.